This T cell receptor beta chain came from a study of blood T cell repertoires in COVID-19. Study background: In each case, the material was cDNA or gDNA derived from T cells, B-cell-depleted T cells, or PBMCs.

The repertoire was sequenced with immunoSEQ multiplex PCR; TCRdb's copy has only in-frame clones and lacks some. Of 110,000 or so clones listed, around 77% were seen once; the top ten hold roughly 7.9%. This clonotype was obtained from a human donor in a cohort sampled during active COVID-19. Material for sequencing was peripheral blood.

The CDR3 nucleotides are TGTGCCAGCAGTTTGAGGGAACCCGATAATTCACCCCTCCACTTT. Translation gives CASSLREPDNSPLHF. V is TRBV28 and J is TRBJ1-6; no firm D call. Trimming took off 3 bases at V and 5 bases at J, with 11 bases between the two ends. The germline V gene has CDR1 MDHEN and CDR2 SYDVKM. The CDR3 loop spans 15 amino acids. The full variable domain, with the rest looked up from reference TRBV28 and TRBJ1-6, is DVKVTQSSRYLVKRTGEKVFLECVQDMDHENMFWYRQDPGLGLRLIYFSYDVKMKEKGDIPEGYSVSREKKERFSLILESASTNQTSMYLCASSLREPDNSPLHFGNGTRLTVT.